The entry below describes one T cell receptor (beta chain). The antigen is unknown. The data originate from a study of cytomegalovirus exposure and HLA in healthy donors. Regarding the study as a whole: At a 0.05 false discovery rate, a later analysis found some 18,000 TCR beta sequences to be associated with HLA alleles. Within an earlier analysis, most TCR beta V segments proved productive either about 90% or about 30% of the time. In a later analysis, TCR beta V- and J-gene trimming showed a link to a missense DCLRE1C variant. Reports showed the classifier diagnosing cytomegalovirus status with high specificity and sensitivity.

V trimming: 5 bases; J trimming: 5 bases; junction bases outside the gene matches: 8. Germline lookup yields CDR1 SGHTA and CDR2 FQGTGA. The CDR3 length is 15 residues. The PCR had 60 Vbeta and 13 Jbeta primers. Only in-frame clones appear in the TCRdb table, and some are missing; sequencing was by immunoSEQ multiplex PCR. The sample contains around 130,000 clones, 65% to 90% of which appear only once. This TCR derives from a woman between 18 and 29 years old in good health and CMV-seropositive. Material: PBMCs. The genes are TRBV7-3 and TRBJ2-5, with 10 bases fitting TRBD2. CDR3 amino acids: CASSRAGGPRETQYF. As DNA, the CDR3 is TGTGCCAGCAGCAGAGCGGGGGGGCCGCGGGAGACCCAGTACTTC. Supplemented by reference TRBV7-3 and TRBJ2-5, the full variable domain reads GAGVSQTPSNKVTEKGKYVELRCDPISGHTALYWYRQSLGQGPEFLIYFQGTGAADDSGLPNDRFFAVRPEGSVSTLKIQRTERGDSAVYLCASSRAGGPRETQYFGPGTRLLVL.